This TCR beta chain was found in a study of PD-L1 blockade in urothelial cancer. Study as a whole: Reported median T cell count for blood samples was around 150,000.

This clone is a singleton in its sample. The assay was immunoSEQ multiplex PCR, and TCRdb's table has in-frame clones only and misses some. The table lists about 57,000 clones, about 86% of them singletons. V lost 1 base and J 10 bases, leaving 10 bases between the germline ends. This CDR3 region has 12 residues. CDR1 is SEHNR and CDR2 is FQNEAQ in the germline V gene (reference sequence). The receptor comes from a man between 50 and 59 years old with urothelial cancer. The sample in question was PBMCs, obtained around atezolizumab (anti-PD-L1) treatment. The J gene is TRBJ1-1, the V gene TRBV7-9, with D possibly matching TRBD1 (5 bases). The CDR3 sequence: CASSLEWGGAFF. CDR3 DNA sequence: TGTGCCAGCAGCTTAGAATGGGGGGGAGCTTTCTTT.